These 31 T cell receptor beta chains came from one sample sequenced in a study of blood T cell repertoires in COVID-19. Generated by immunoSEQ multiplex PCR, the TCRdb table keeps only in-frame clones and is missing some. The sample consists of about 46,000 clones, 86% of them appearing once. The specimen sequenced was PBMCs or T cells enriched from blood (not recorded which). These receptors all stem from a woman between 45 and 60 years old who had recovered from COVID-19.

J is TRBJ1-4 and V is TRBV28; 10 positions match TRBD1. Germline lookup yields CDR1 MDHEN and CDR2 SYDVKM. The CDR3 sequence is 16 residues long. V trimming: 2 bases; J trimming: 10 bases; junction bases outside the gene matches: 10. The CDR3 bases are TGTGCCAGCAGTTTACCCACGGGACAGGGGTTAGGAAAACTGTTTTTT. The encoded protein is CASSLPTGQGLGKLFF.

CDR3 sequence (DNA): TGTGCCAGCAGTCTACGGACTAGCGGGGGGGAGACCCAGTACTTC. Translated, it gives CASSLRTSGGETQYF. This chain joins TRBV2 and TRBJ2-5; 14 bases are shared with TRBD2. Trimming took 5 bases from V and 5 from J; bases not matched to a gene: 4. The CDR3 is 15 residues long. The germline V gene has CDR1 SNHLY and CDR2 FYNNEI.

Comment on this clone: The CDR3 ends on some other residue instead of the conserved phenylalanine or tryptophan, so this is likely a read error. It is unclear where the CDR3 begins or ends on the DNA, so no DNA is shown, and the CDR3 is as TCRdb lists it. The chain links TRBV21-1 to TRBJ2-2; TRBD1 reflects the table's D call only, with no check against the DNA. TRBV21-1 is given as a pseudogene. The CDR3 totals 9 residues, both ends included. The CDR3 loop is CASSKVVNI.

The chain recombines TRBV19 with TRBJ1-1; perhaps TRBD1 as D (5 bases). CDR3 length: 14 amino acids. V was clipped by 10 bases and J by 1 base, with 16 bases between them. Germline-derived CDR1 and CDR2 are LNHDA and SQIVND (reference sequence). Here the CDR3 reads CATYRGGKNTEAFF. DNA of the CDR3: TGTGCCACCTATAGGGGCGGCAAGAACACTGAAGCTTTCTTT. The variable domain in full, completed from reference TRBV19 and TRBJ1-1, reads DGGITQSPKYLFRKEGQNVTLSCEQNLNHDAMYWYRQDPGQGLRLIYYSQIVNDFQKGDIAEGYSVSREKKESFPLTVTSAQKNPTAFYLCATYRGGKNTEAFFGQGTRLTVV.

This chain joins TRBV7-9 and TRBJ2-1, with a tentative D call TRBD2 (6 bases). V was clipped by 5 bases and J by 7 bases, with 21 bases between them. There are 16 residues in the CDR3. Germline lookup yields CDR1 SEHNR and CDR2 FQNEAQ (reference sequence). Here the CDR3 DNA reads TGTGCCAGCAGCAGCCCGCGGGGCCAGCGGAGGAATGAGCAGTTCTTC. Its translation: CASSSPRGQRRNEQFF.

The table lists this clone with a count of one. The chain joins TRBV2 to TRBJ1-5; 8 positions agree with TRBD1. Trimming at V came to 7 bases and at J to 2 bases, leaving 4 bases not matched to a gene. CDR3 length: 14 amino acids. The V gene's germline CDR1 is SNHLY and CDR2 FYNNEI. The CDR3 DNA sequence: TGTGCCAGCAAGGAGACAGGGGGCAATCAGCCCCAGCATTTT. It translates to CASKETGGNQPQHF.

The V call is TRBV5-1, the J call TRBJ2-6; D call uncertain. Germline CDR1 and CDR2: SGHRS and YFSETQ. The CDR3 is 16 residues long. Trimming shortened V by 4 bases and J by 2 bases, and 13 bases separated the two germline ends. CDR3 in amino acids: CASSLPVSAGANVLTF. The CDR3 DNA reads TGCGCCAGCAGCCTGCCGGTATCTGCTGGGGCCAACGTCCTGACTTTC.

The chain is built from TRBV9 and TRBJ2-7; 11 nucleotides agree with TRBD2. The CDR3 is 14 amino acids. V trimming: 1 base; J trimming: 5 bases; junction bases outside the gene matches: 2. Germline V lookup: CDR1 SGDLS, CDR2 YYNGEE. The CDR3 coding sequence is TGTGCCAGCAGCGTAATAGCGGGGGGGGACGAGCAGTACTTC. Translated, it gives CASSVIAGGDEQYF.

This clone was seen just once. The chain employs TRBV18 and TRBJ1-3; D call uncertain. The CDR3 has 15 amino acids. From germline, CDR1 is KGHSH and CDR2 LQKENI. V was cut by 2 bases and J by 3 bases, with 11 bases left in between. CDR3 protein: CASSPYEGVGNTIYF. DNA of the CDR3: TGTGCCAGCTCACCATACGAGGGCGTTGGAAACACCATATATTTT.

V is TRBV19 and J is TRBJ1-1; no firm D call. The length of the CDR3 is 15 residues. The V and J ends lost 5 bases and 4 bases respectively, with 17 bases between them. Germline V gives CDR1 LNHDA, CDR2 SQIVND (reference sequence). CDR3 coding DNA: TGTGCCAGTAGTCTGCAGGATGGTTTTAGCACTGAAGCTTTCTTT. Protein product: CASSLQDGFSTEAFF.

The chain has TRBV7-8 and TRBJ2-1, with TRBD1 matching over 7 bases. Losses at the gene ends were 4 bases for V and 4 bases for J; bases not matched to a gene: 4. Germline assignment: CDR1 SGHVS and CDR2 FQNEAQ. This CDR3 is 14 amino acids long. The CDR3 DNA follows: TGTGCCAGCAGCTCATCCAGGGGGTACAATGAGCAGTTCTTC. Translated, it gives CASSSSRGYNEQFF.

This clone was seen a handful of times. The rearrangement uses TRBV6-2 or TRBV6-3 and TRBJ2-7, with D unclear. The CDR3 runs to 12 residues. Germline values: CDR1 MNHEY, CDR2 SVGEGT. With 5 bases removed from V and 4 bases from J, the gap between germline ends came to 9 bases. Here the CDR3 DNA reads TGTGCCAGCAGTCGGCGGCAATACGAGCAGTACTTC. It is translated as CASSRRQYEQYF.

In DNA form, the CDR3 reads TGTGCCAGCAGCTTCCCCGGGACTAGCGGGAGGTGGTATACGCAGTATTTT. It specifies CASSFPGTSGRWYTQYF. This chain uses TRBV21-1 with TRBJ2-3; the D segment call TRBD2 is taken from the table without a DNA check. TRBV21-1 is a pseudogene locus. The CDR3 contains 17 residues.

The rearrangement joins TRBV3-1 (or the pseudogene TRBV3-2) to TRBJ1-3; weak D call: TRBD1 (5 bases). Germline-derived CDR1 and CDR2 are LGHDT and YNNKEL (reference sequence). The CDR3 has 12 amino acids. The V end lost 8 bases, the J end lost 4 bases, and 9 bases lay between the germline ends. In DNA, the CDR3 is TGTGCCAGCTCAGGGTTCGGAAACACCATATATTTT. Translation: CASSGFGNTIYF.

The genes are TRBV19 and TRBJ1-5, with D uncertain. Trimming removed 5 bases from V and 4 bases from J, with 6 bases in between. The CDR3 totals 12 residues. CDR1 and CDR2 (germline): LNHDA, SQIVND (reference sequence). In DNA form, the CDR3 reads TGTGCCAGTAGTCGGGGAAATCAGCCCCAGCATTTT. This translates into CASSRGNQPQHF. The full variable domain, completed using reference TRBV19 and TRBJ1-5, is DGGITQSPKYLFRKEGQNVTLSCEQNLNHDAMYWYRQDPGQGLRLIYYSQIVNDFQKGDIAEGYSVSREKKESFPLTVTSAQKNPTAFYLCASSRGNQPQHFGDGTRLSIL.

DNA for the CDR3: TGTGCCAGCAGCGACTCCGGGACAGATGACAATGAGCAGTTCTTC. Its translation is CASSDSGTDDNEQFF. The chain has TRBV7-3 and TRBJ2-1; 7 bases line up with TRBD1. The germline V gene has CDR1 SGHTA and CDR2 FQGTGA. CDR3 length: 15 residues. V was clipped by 5 bases and J by 5 bases; unmatched bases: 9.

Notes on this clone: Mismatch with germline at one junction end may stem from a read error. This chain links TRBV11-2 with TRBJ2-7, with 8 positions matching TRBD1. CDR1 and CDR2 from the germline V gene are SGHAT and FQNNGV. CDR3 length: 15 residues. This CDR3 is CASSLRTGYSSEQYF. In nucleotides, the CDR3 is TGTGCCAGCAGCCTCCGGACAGGGTATTCCTCCGAGCAGTACTTC.

J is TRBJ2-1 and V is TRBV19; D unresolved. Trimming took off 2 bases at V and 6 bases at J, with 11 bases between the two ends. Per the germline V gene, CDR1 is LNHDA and CDR2 is SQIVND (reference sequence). CDR3 length: 14 residues. For the CDR3, the DNA is TGTGCCAGTAGTATATCCCTAACCGTCAATGAGCAGTTCTTC. As protein: CASSISLTVNEQFF.

This chain joins TRBV18 and TRBJ1-1; 9 bases align to TRBD1. Germline lookup yields CDR1 KGHSH and CDR2 LQKENI. V lost 2 bases and J lost 0; bases outside the gene matches: 4. The CDR3 length is 16 residues. CDR3 bases: TGTGCCAGCTCACCAGGGACAGGGACAGTGAACACTGAAGCTTTCTTT. Translated: CASSPGTGTVNTEAFF.

The V gene is TRBV12-5, the J gene TRBJ2-5, with a tentative D call TRBD2 (6 bases). This CDR3 spans 17 amino acids. Per germline, CDR1 LGHNT and CDR2 FRNRAP. V gave up 1 base and J gave up 4 bases, with 19 bases separating them. The DNA of the CDR3 is TGTGCTAGTGGTTTGGGCCCGGACGGGGGATCCATAGAGACCCAGTACTTC. It is translated as CASGLGPDGGSIETQYF.

The CDR3 here is CASSRDRGYYEQYF. CDR3 nucleotide sequence: TGTGCCAGCAGCAGGGACAGGGGGTACTACGAGCAGTACTTC. This chain connects TRBV6-5 to TRBJ2-7; 11 positions match TRBD1. The CDR3 is 14 residues long. Germline-derived CDR1 and CDR2 are MNHEY and SVGAGI. J was trimmed by 3 bases and V by 6 bases; bases with no gene match: 4.

The chain combines TRBV7-9 with TRBJ2-1, with a weak D call TRBD2 (6 bases). Germline V gene lookup returns CDR1 SEHNR and CDR2 FQNEAQ (reference sequence). Trimming took off 5 bases at V and 9 bases at J, with 17 bases between the two ends. The CDR3 covers 14 residues. CDR3 bases: TGTGCCAGCAGCCTCGGGACTTCCAGCACTGAGCAGTTCTTC. It translates to CASSLGTSSTEQFF.

The rearrangement links TRBV4-1 to TRBJ1-2; 8 bases are shared with TRBD1. CDR3 length: 15 amino acids. V lost 4 bases, J lost 4 bases, and 8 bases stayed unmatched. Germline V gives CDR1 MGHRA, CDR2 YSYEKL. This chain's CDR3 is CASSLDRGVGYGYTF. CDR3 bases: TGCGCCAGCAGCCTCGACAGGGGTGTGGGCTATGGCTACACCTTC.

V usage is TRBV7-9 and J usage is TRBJ1-1, with TRBD1 matching 12 bases. The V gene's germline CDR1 is SEHNR and CDR2 FQNEAQ (reference sequence). Trimming took 3 bases from V and 6 from J; bases not matched to a gene: 5. The CDR3 is made up of 15 amino acids. This CDR3 is CASSLSGTGGPEAFF. The CDR3, as DNA: TGTGCCAGCAGCTTGTCCGGGACAGGGGGCCCTGAAGCTTTCTTT.

V is TRBV5-5 and J is TRBJ2-1; TRBD1 is a possible D gene (6 bases). V lost 3 bases and J lost 9, with 25 bases in between. CDR3 size: 17 residues. Looked up from germline, CDR1 is SGHKS and CDR2 is YYEKEE (reference sequence). CDR3 coding DNA: TGTGCCAGCAGCTCGCCCCTCCGGGGAAGGGGGATAGGTGAGCAGTTCTTC. Translating it yields CASSSPLRGRGIGEQFF.

Only one count was recorded for this clone. The chain combines TRBV29-1 with TRBJ1-4; D remains ambiguous. In germline, CDR1 is SQVTM, CDR2 ANQGSEA. The V end was cut by 6 bases, the J end by 8 bases, with 16 bases between. The CDR3 has 13 residues. DNA of the CDR3: TGCAGCGTAGCGGAGGGAGTTGGGGAAAAACTGTTTTTT. Amino acids: CSVAEGVGEKLFF.

The rearrangement joins TRBV7-3 to TRBJ2-5, with D possibly being TRBD1 (6 bases). The V end was cut by 2 bases, the J end by 2 bases, with 6 bases between. Germline lookup yields CDR1 SGHTA and CDR2 FQGTGA. The CDR3 length is 13 residues. This chain's CDR3 is CASSLGTQETQYF. The CDR3 nucleotides are TGTGCCAGCAGCTTAGGGACACAAGAGACCCAGTACTTC.

The count of this clone is one. The chain combines TRBV7-2 with TRBJ1-5, with 7 nucleotides matching TRBD1. V was clipped by 5 bases and J by 4 bases; unmatched bases: 8. The germline gives CDR1 SGHTA, CDR2 FQGNSA. This CDR3 comprises 15 residues. The DNA for the CDR3 is TGTGCCAGCAGCCAAACCGGACAGGAAAATCAGCCCCAGCATTTT. Protein: CASSQTGQENQPQHF. Full variable domain (remainder filled in from reference TRBV7-2 and TRBJ1-5): GAGVSQSPSNKVTEKGKDVELRCDPISGHTALYWYRQSLGQGLEFLIYFQGNSAPDKSGLPSDRFSAERTGGSVSTLTIQRTQQEDSAVYLCASSQTGQENQPQHFGDGTRLSIL.

This rearrangement joins TRBV7-9 to TRBJ1-5; D is ambiguous. V lost 6 bases and J 3 bases, leaving 9 bases between the germline ends. The CDR3 has 13 amino acids. Germline V gene lookup returns CDR1 SEHNR and CDR2 FQNEAQ (reference sequence). CDR3 amino acids: CASSPDINQPQHF. The DNA of the CDR3 is TGTGCCAGCAGTCCCGACATCAATCAGCCCCAGCATTTT. The whole variable domain, remainder taken from reference TRBV7-9 and TRBJ1-5, is DTGVSQNPRHKITKRGQNVTFRCDPISEHNRLYWYRQTLGQGPEFLTYFQNEAQLEKSRLLSDRFSAERPKGSFSTLEIQRTEQGDSAMYLCASSPDINQPQHFGDGTRLSIL.

V and J are TRBV28 and TRBJ2-7, with 7 bases aligning to TRBD1. Germline V gene lookup returns CDR1 MDHEN and CDR2 SYDVKM. The V and J ends lost 5 bases and 2 bases, in that order; junction bases with no gene match: 3. The CDR3 extends over 13 amino acids. CDR3 protein: CASSPRGPYEQYF. The CDR3 DNA reads as TGTGCCAGCAGTCCGAGGGGGCCCTACGAGCAGTACTTC.

In nucleotides, the CDR3 is TGTGCCAGCAGTGCAAACGTGAGGGAGGGCTACACCTTC. Translating gives CASSANVREGYTF. The V call is TRBV2, the J call TRBJ1-2; D unclear. Germline V gives CDR1 SNHLY, CDR2 FYNNEI. The ends were cut back, 4 bases at V and 8 bases at J, with 14 bases in the middle. The CDR3 has 13 residues.